This T cell receptor beta chain is from a study of blood T cells in healthy people across ages (dated by TCRdb to 2015 to 2017). Concerning the study at large: In model experiments, template switching captured about one uniquely barcoded TCR beta cDNA molecule for every two T cells. The study analyzed two additional independent replicas of 1 million unique cDNA reads from the same blood draw for two donors, one aged 18 to 29 and one aged 80 or older. The donors were divided into four age groups: young (average around 16 years), middle-aged (approximately 39), aged (approximately 62) and long-lived (roughly 82). Donors of different ages were randomly distributed across sequencing lanes to avoid experimental bias. To track age-related changes in TCR beta repertoire diversity, the study relied on deep sequencing normalized with unique cDNA molecular identifiers. Study-level results and caveats: The long-lived group showed more naive CD4+ T cells, fewer expanded clones and increased TCR diversity than the aged group, suggesting age selection. Conclusive comparison of naive and antigen-experienced compartments was prevented by the profiling of bulk unsorted PBMCs. Because the CMV infection status of the donors was unknown, age-related changes in expanded clonotypes may potentially have been confounded. Estimates of total diversity from one million sequenced T cells were regarded as lower bounds and underestimates. A strong correlation was found between observed TCR beta diversity and the percentage of naive T cells measured by flow cytometry. As age increased, observed TCR beta diversity per million T cells dropped in a roughly linear way, and a significant reduction was already evident by age roughly 36.

V gives up 2 bases and J gives up 7 bases, and the segment between their germline ends measures 8 bases. The CDR3, cysteine through phenylalanine, is 11 amino acids long. The sequence is cut down to CDR3 DNA, 33 bases in frame from base 1. CDR1 and CDR2, per the germline V gene (reference sequence), are DFQATT and SNEGSKA. Points on this clonotype: No cognate antigen has been identified for it. Per-base qualities were not stored, and no clone one base away is much larger.

The donors were roughly 40 Caucasian individuals from Russia, aged roughly 6 to 100 years, who were systemically healthy. Each donor gave 8 to 10 milliliters of peripheral blood, drawn into EDTA-treated Vacutainer tubes. PBMCs were isolated by Ficoll-Paque density-gradient centrifugation, with at least 6 million obtained per sample. Total RNA was extracted from PBMCs with Trizol reagent, with at least 5.5 micrograms obtained per sample. For every donor, flow cytometry on a PBMC aliquot measured the percentage of naive CD45RAhigh/CD27high T cells. Library generation was performed with 5' RACE. Instrument used: Illumina HiSeq 2500. A second PCR of roughly 7 to 12 cycles was performed with a sample-barcoded 5' primer and a J-beta primer mix. A template-switch 5' adaptor carrying 12 random nucleotides introduced a unique molecular identifier onto each TCR beta cDNA molecule. At least 2.5 million CDR3-containing paired-end reads were obtained from each sample. The Mint cDNA synthesis kit, primed by a TRBC-specific oligonucleotide, was used to synthesize first-strand cDNA from all RNA. Following uracil-DNA glycosylase treatment, all cDNA underwent a first 18-cycle PCR with the universal primers M1SS and BC2_uni_R. Per the original workflow: Normalization of each sample was performed by random selection of 1 million high-quality reads, each carrying a distinct molecular identifier. Reads with shared molecular identifiers were discarded instead of being binned into consensus sequences. MiTCR, run with a Q25 quality threshold and the strictest error-elimination algorithm, handled CDR3 identification, clonotype clustering and error correction. A nonparametric unseen species model using Euler transformation provided a lower-bound estimate of total TCR beta diversity. In TCRdb, the public reads were trimmed at Q25 with fastp and aligned with MiXCR, with productive beta chains retained. Each record represents a unique CDR3 protein, reported with the most common genes and DNA among its rows. Here the V and J calls rest on TCRdb's processing, not on the authors' analysis. Here the sample has 600,000 to 1,000,000 distinct CDR3 sequences; 55% to 70% occur a single time. 20% to 25% of the sample comes from the top ten.

The sample comprised blood. Here the chain combines TRBV20-1 and TRBJ1-2; the D gene is not confidently resolved. The TCR originated in a man aged 30 to 39 in good health. The nucleotides are TGCAGTGCTAGAAGTAATCGTGGCTACACCTTC. This codes for CSARSNRGYTF.